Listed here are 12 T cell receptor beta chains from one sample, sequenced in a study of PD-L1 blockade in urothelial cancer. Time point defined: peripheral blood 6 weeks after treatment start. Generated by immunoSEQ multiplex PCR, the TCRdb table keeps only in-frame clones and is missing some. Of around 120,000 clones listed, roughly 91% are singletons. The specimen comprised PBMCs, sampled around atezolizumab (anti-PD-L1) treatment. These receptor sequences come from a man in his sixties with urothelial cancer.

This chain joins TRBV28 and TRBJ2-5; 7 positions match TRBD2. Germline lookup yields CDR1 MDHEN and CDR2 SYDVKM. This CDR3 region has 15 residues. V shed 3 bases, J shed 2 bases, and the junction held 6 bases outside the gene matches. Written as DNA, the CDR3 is TGTGCCAGCAGTTTTGCGGGGGTTGCTCAAGAGACCCAGTACTTC. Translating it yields CASSFAGVAQETQYF.

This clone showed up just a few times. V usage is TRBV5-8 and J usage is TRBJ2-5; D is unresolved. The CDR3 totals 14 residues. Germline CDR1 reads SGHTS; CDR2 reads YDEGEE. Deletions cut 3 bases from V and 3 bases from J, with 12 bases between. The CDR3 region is CASSSGTAKETQYF. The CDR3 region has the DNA TGTGCCAGCAGCTCCGGTACAGCAAAAGAGACCCAGTACTTC.

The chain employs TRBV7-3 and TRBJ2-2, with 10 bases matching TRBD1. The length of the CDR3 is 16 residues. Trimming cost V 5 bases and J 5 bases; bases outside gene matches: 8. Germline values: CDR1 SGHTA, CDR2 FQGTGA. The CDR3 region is CASSDRDRGKTGELFF. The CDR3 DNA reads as TGTGCCAGCAGCGACCGGGACAGGGGAAAAACCGGGGAGCTGTTTTTT.

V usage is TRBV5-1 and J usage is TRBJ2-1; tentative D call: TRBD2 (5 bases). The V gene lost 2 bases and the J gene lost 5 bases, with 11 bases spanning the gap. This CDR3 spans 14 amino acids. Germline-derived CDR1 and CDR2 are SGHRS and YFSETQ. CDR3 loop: CASSFGLVDNEQFF. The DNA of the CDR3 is TGCGCCAGCAGCTTCGGACTGGTTGACAATGAGCAGTTCTTC.

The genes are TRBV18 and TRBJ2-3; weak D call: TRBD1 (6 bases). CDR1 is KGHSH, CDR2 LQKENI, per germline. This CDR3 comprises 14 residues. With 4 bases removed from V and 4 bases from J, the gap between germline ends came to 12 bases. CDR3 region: CASSRSGAADTQYF. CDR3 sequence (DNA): TGTGCCAGCTCACGGTCAGGGGCTGCAGATACGCAGTATTTT.

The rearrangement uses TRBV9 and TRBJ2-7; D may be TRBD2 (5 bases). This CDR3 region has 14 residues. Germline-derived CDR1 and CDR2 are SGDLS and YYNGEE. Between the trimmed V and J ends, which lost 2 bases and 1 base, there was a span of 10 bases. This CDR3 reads CASSVGPGSYEQYF. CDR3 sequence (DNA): TGTGCCAGCAGCGTTGGGCCGGGGTCCTACGAGCAGTACTTC. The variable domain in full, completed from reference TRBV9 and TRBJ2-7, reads DSGVTQTPKHLITATGQRVTLRCSPRSGDLSVYWYQQSLDQGLQFLIQYYNGEERAKGNILERFSAQQFPDLHSELNLSSLELGDSALYFCASSVGPGSYEQYFGPGTRLTVT.

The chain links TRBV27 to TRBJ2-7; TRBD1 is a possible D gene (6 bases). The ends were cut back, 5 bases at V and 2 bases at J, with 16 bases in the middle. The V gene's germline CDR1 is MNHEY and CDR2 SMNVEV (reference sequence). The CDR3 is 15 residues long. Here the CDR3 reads CASSTRQAPPYEQYF. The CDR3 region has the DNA TGTGCCAGCAGTACCCGACAGGCCCCACCCTACGAGCAGTACTTC.

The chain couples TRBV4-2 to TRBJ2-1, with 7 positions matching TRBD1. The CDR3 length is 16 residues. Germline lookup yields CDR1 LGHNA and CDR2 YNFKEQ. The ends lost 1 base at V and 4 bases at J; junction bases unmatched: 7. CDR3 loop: CASSQGDSEPYNEQFF. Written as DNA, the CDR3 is TGTGCCAGCAGCCAAGGGGACAGCGAACCTTACAATGAGCAGTTCTTC.

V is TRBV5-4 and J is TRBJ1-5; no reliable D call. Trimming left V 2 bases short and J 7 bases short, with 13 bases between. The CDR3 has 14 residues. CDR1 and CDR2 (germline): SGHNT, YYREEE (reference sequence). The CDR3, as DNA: TGTGCCAGCAGCTTAATACCGGTGAGGCAGCCCCAGCATTTT. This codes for CASSLIPVRQPQHF.

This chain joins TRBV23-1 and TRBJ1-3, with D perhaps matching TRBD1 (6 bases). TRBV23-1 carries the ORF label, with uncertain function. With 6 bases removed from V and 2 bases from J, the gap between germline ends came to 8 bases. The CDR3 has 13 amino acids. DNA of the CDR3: TGCGCCAGCAGACACAGGGCTGGAAACACCATATATTTT. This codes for CASRHRAGNTIYF.

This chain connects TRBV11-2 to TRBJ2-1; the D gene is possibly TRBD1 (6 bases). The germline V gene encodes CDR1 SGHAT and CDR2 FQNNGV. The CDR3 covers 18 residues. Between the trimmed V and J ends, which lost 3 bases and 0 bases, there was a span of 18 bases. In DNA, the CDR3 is TGTGCCAGCAGCTTCCCCGTAGGGGGAAGTAGCTCCTACAATGAGCAGTTCTTC. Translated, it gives CASSFPVGGSSSYNEQFF.

As DNA, the CDR3 is TGTGCCAGCTTACCCGGCGACAAGAGCTCCTACGAGCAGTACTTC. As protein: CASLPGDKSSYEQYF. The rearrangement links TRBV18 to TRBJ2-7; D gene ambiguous. Trimming stripped 7 bases from V and 0 bases from J, with 16 bases between. This CDR3 contains 15 residues. Germline lookup yields CDR1 KGHSH and CDR2 LQKENI.